This T cell receptor beta chain was recorded in a study of shared clonotypes between healthy human individuals. Study results and caveats: Sharing across four donors was highest in naive CD4 (approximately 5%) and lowest in memory CD8 (0.4%). Naive subsets generally had larger estimated richness than memory subsets. Investigators expected sequencing depth to affect clonotype sharing among donors. Compared with clonotypes that all four donors shared, non-shared clonotypes had lower generation probabilities.

Sequenced by immunoSEQ multiplex PCR; TCRdb stores in-frame clones only, minus some. The sample contains about 2 million clones, about 94% of which appear only once. With regard to this clone: No antigen is known for it.

The CDR3 is made up of 17 amino acids. Germline CDR1 reads MGHRA; CDR2 reads YSYEKL. Trimming took 0 bases from V and 0 from J, leaving 15 bases between them. The naive CD8 fraction comprised CD45RO-negative cells positively selected for CCR7 and excluded terminally differentiated effector memory CD45RA+ cells. V usage is TRBV4-1 and J usage is TRBJ2-7, with TRBD2 as a possible D gene (6 bases). The sequencing input was naive CD8+ T cells sorted from blood. This clonotype originated in a man between 18 and 35 years old in good health. The CDR3 DNA sequence: TGCGCCAGCAGCCAAGAGGGGACGGGGGTGAGCTCCTACGAGCAGTACTTC. Its protein is CASSQEGTGVSSYEQYF.